This T cell receptor beta chain came from a study of T-cell reconstitution after alpha-beta-depleted transplantation in children. A library of TCRbeta sequences, prepared with unique molecular identifiers, was generated. TCRdb passed the PCR reads through MiXCR, listing each CDR3 protein once. The sample lists about 600,000 distinct CDR3 sequences, 10% to 13% occurring once. Here the sequenced sample was PBMCs from the stem cell graft donor, taken from the stem cell graft. The TCR was taken from a human donor who donated a stem cell graft to a child with acute myeloid leukemia.

The CDR3 DNA reads as TGCAGTGCTAGAGATTGGGGGCATCGGGGAGGGCCCTACGAGCAGTACTTC. It specifies CSARDWGHRGGPYEQYF. The chain joins TRBV20-1 to TRBJ2-7; D is perhaps TRBD2 (7 bases). CDR1 and CDR2 (germline): DFQATT, SNEGSKA (reference sequence). V shed 0 bases and J shed 2 bases, with 20 bases lying between them. This CDR3 spans 17 amino acids.